The clone carrying this TCR beta chain was observed a single time. This CDR3 comprises 11 residues. Germline lookup yields CDR1 PRHDT and CDR2 FYEKMQ (reference sequence). V was shortened by 5 bases and J by 8 bases, with 9 bases between the two germline ends. This specimen comes from a study of patients and donors after allogeneic stem cell transplantation. In TCRdb, the RT-PCR reads were re-called with MiXCR into one record per CDR3 protein. The table has approximately 150,000 distinct CDR3 sequences, about 40% seen once; the top ten hold about 50%. The genes are TRBV13 and TRBJ1-2; D is unresolved. Sequenced: blood, either unsorted or a sorted T cell fraction (not recorded which). This receptor was obtained from a human donor who was either an allogeneic HSCT recipient or a stem cell or donor lymphocyte infusion donor (not recorded which). It is not recorded whose cells these are; they may come from a transplant donor. CDR3 sequence reads: CASSTPSGYTF. DNA of the CDR3: TGTGCCAGCAGCACCCCCTCCGGCTACACCTTC.